This T cell receptor beta chain originates from a study of cytomegalovirus exposure and HLA in healthy donors. Overall study findings and caveats: According to the study, roughly 160 TCR beta chains were cytomegalovirus-associated.

The primer mix had 60 Vbeta and 13 Jbeta primers. The assay was immunoSEQ multiplex PCR, and TCRdb's table has in-frame clones only and misses some. The sample lists 200,000 to 250,000 clones, just over 75% occurring once. The CDR3 is made up of 15 amino acids. Germline V gene data show CDR1 as SEHNR and CDR2 as FQNEAQ (reference sequence). V was pared by 4 bases and J by 5 bases, with 16 bases between. Points on this clone: Antigen unknown.

Sample: PBMCs. This chain links TRBV7-9 with TRBJ2-3, with D perhaps TRBD2 (6 bases). The TCR was taken from a man aged 18 to 29 in good health and CMV-seronegative. The CDR3: CASSSGQRALDTQYF. In DNA, the CDR3 is TGTGCCAGCAGCTCCGGTCAGCGGGCCCTAGATACGCAGTATTTT.